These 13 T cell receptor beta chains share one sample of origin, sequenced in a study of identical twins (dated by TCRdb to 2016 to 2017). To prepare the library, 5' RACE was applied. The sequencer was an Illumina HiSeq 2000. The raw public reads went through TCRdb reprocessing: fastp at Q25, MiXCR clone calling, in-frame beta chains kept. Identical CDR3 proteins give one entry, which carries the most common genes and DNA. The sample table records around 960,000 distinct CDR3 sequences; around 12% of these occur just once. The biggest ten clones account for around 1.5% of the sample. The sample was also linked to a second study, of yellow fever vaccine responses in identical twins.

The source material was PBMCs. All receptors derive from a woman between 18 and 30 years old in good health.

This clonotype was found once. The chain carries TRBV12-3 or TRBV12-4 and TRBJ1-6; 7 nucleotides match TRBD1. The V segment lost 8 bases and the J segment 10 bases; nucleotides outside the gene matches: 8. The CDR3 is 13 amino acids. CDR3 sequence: CASGGDSRSPLHF. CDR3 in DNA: TGTGCCAGCGGGGGGGACAGCCGGTCACCCCTCCACTTT.

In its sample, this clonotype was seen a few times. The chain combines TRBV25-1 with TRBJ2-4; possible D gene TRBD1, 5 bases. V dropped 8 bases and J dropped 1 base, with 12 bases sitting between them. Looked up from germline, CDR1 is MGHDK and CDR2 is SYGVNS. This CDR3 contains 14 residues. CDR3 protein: CASQGPGAKNIQYF. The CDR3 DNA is TGTGCCAGCCAAGGGCCAGGGGCCAAAAACATTCAGTACTTC.

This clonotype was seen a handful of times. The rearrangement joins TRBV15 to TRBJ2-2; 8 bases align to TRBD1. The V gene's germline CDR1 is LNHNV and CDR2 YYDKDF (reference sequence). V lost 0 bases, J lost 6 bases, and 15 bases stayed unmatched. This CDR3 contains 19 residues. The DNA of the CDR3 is TGTGCCACCAGCAGAGATCTGAAGTCGGGACAGGTGACCCCCGGGGAGCTGTTTTTT. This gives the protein CATSRDLKSGQVTPGELFF.

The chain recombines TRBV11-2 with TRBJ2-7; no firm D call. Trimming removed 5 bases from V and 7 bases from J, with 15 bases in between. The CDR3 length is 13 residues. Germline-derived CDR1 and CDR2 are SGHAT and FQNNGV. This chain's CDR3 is CASSPNWAWEQYV. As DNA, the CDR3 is TGTGCCAGCAGCCCCAATTGGGCGTGGGAGCAGTACGTC.

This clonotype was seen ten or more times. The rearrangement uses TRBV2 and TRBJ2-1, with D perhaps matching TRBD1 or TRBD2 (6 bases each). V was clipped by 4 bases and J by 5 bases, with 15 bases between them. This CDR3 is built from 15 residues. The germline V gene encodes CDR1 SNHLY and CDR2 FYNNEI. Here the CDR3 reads CASSAGHRLDNEQFF. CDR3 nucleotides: TGTGCCAGCAGTGCGGGACACCGACTAGACAATGAGCAGTTCTTC. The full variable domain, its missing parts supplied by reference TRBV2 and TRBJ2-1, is EPEVTQTPSHQVTQMGQEVILRCVPISNHLYFYWYRQILGQKVEFLVSFYNNEISEKSEIFDDQFSVERPDGSNFTLKIRSTKLEDSAMYFCASSAGHRLDNEQFFGPGTRLTVL.

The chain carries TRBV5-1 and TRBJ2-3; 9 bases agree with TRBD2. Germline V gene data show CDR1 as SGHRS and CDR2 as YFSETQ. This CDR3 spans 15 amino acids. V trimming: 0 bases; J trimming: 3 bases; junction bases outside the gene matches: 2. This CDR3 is CASSLDTSGTDTQYF. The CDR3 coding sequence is TGCGCCAGCAGCTTGGACACTAGCGGGACAGATACGCAGTATTTT.

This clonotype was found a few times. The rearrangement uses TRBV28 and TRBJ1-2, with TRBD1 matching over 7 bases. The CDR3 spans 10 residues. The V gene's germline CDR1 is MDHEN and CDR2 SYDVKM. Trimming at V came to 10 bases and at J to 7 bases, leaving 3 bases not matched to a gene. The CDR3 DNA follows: TGTGCCACCCGGGACAGTGGCTACACCTTC. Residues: CATRDSGYTF.

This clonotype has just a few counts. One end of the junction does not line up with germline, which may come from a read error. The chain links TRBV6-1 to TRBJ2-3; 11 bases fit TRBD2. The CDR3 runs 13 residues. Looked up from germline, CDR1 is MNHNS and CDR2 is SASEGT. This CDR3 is CASSESRLAGRQF. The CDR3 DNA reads TGTGCCAGCAGTGAATCTCGACTAGCGGGGCGTCAATTT.

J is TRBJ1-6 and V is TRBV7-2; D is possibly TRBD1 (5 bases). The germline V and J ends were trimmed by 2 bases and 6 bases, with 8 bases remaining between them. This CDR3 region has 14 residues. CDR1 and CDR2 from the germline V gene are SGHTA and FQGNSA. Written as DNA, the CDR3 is TGTGCCAGCAGCTTATGGGGGAGTAATTCACCCCTCCACTTT. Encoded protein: CASSLWGSNSPLHF.

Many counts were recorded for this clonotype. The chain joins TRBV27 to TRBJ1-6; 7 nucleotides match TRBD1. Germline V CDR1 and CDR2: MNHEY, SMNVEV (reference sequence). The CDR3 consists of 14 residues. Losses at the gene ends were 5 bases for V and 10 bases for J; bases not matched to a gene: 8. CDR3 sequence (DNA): TGTGCCAGCAGTCAGGACAGGTTGGGATCACCCCTCCACTTT. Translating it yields CASSQDRLGSPLHF.

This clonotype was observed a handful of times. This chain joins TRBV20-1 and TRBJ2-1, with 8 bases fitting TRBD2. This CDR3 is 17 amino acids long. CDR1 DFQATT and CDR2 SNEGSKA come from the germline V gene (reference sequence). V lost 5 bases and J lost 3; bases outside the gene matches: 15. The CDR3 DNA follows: TGCAGTGCTCGTACCGTTCTTAGCGGGAAGGTCTACAATGAGCAGTTCTTC. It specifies CSARTVLSGKVYNEQFF.

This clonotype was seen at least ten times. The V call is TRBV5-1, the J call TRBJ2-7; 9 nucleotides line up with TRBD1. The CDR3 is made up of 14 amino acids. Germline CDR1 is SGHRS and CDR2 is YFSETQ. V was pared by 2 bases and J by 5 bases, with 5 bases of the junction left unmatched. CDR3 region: CASSFPGQGDEQYF. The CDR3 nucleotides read TGCGCCAGCAGCTTCCCGGGACAGGGCGACGAGCAGTACTTC.

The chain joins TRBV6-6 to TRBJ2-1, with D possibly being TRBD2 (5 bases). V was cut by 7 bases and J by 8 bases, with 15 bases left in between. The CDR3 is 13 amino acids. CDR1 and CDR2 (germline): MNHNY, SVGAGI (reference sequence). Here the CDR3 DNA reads TGTGCCAGCACGTTCAGAGGGCGGGATGAGCAGTTCTTC. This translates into CASTFRGRDEQFF.